Below are 27 T cell receptor beta chains sequenced from a single sample in a study of cytotoxic CD8 clonotypes in ibrutinib-treated CLL. Sequencing was performed with immunoSEQ multiplex PCR; in TCRdb, only in-frame clones are kept and a portion is missing. The repertoire has about 25,000 clones, nearly 80% of them found once; the top ten carry around 8.1%. The source was PBMCs, collected before ibrutinib treatment. These receptors all come from a human donor with chronic lymphocytic leukemia.

The rearrangement joins TRBV7-2 to TRBJ1-1, with D perhaps TRBD1 (5 bases). The ends were cut back, 8 bases at V and 6 bases at J, with 13 bases in the middle. The CDR3 runs to 12 residues. Germline V gene sequence: CDR1 SGHTA, CDR2 FQGNSA. The CDR3 protein is CASRLGGAEAFF. The CDR3, as DNA: TGTGCCAGCCGACTTGGGGGTGCTGAAGCTTTCTTT.

The V call is TRBV28, the J call TRBJ1-4; D gene unclear. Trimming left V 6 bases short and J 10 bases short, with 12 bases between. Germline CDR1 and CDR2: MDHEN and SYDVKM. This CDR3 contains 12 residues. This chain's CDR3 is CASSPSDGKLFF. The CDR3, as DNA: TGTGCCAGCAGCCCCAGTGATGGAAAACTGTTTTTT.

V gene TRBV20-1 combines with J gene TRBJ1-2, with 7 bases lining up with TRBD1. Per germline, CDR1 DFQATT and CDR2 SNEGSKA (reference sequence). V lost 5 bases to trimming and J lost 8 bases; unmatched junction nucleotides: 5. CDR3 length: 11 residues. CDR3 sequence reads: CSAPGQVGYTF. The CDR3 DNA reads TGCAGTGCTCCCGGACAGGTGGGCTACACCTTC.

Sample share makes this clone medium-sized. V gene TRBV6-4 combines with J gene TRBJ2-5, with 11 nucleotides matching TRBD2. Germline V gene data show CDR1 as MRHNA and CDR2 as SNTAGT. The CDR3 sequence is 15 residues long. After removal of 2 bases from V and 4 bases from J, the junction contained 3 bases not matched to a gene. CDR3: CASSDGSGRGETQYF. The CDR3 nucleotides are TGTGCCAGCAGTGACGGTAGCGGGAGGGGAGAGACCCAGTACTTC.

CDR3 loop: CASSLSSGRNEQFF. The CDR3 DNA sequence: TGTGCCAGCAGCTTATCTAGCGGGAGGAATGAGCAGTTCTTC. The chain joins TRBV7-2 to TRBJ2-1; 11 bases align to TRBD2. The junction had 1 base not matched to a gene; V was cut back by 2 bases and J by 7 bases. Looked up from germline, CDR1 is SGHTA and CDR2 is FQGNSA. This CDR3 has 14 residues.

The chain carries TRBV9 and TRBJ2-1; 7 nucleotides match TRBD1. Germline V lookup: CDR1 SGDLS, CDR2 YYNGEE. This CDR3 is 12 amino acids long. V lost 5 bases and J lost 6; bases outside the gene matches: 2. The CDR3 DNA reads TGTGCCAGCAGGGGGACAGCCAATGAGCAGTTCTTC. As protein: CASRGTANEQFF. Supplemented by reference TRBV9 and TRBJ2-1, the full variable domain reads DSGVTQTPKHLITATGQRVTLRCSPRSGDLSVYWYQQSLDQGLQFLIQYYNGEERAKGNILERFSAQQFPDLHSELNLSSLELGDSALYFCASRGTANEQFFGPGTRLTVL.

The J gene is TRBJ2-3, the V gene TRBV5-1, with 10 bases lining up with TRBD2. CDR1 SGHRS and CDR2 YFSETQ come from the germline V gene. The CDR3 length is 16 residues. V shed 0 bases and J 0 bases; nucleotides not matched to a gene: 1. The CDR3 protein is CASSLGTSGSTDTQYF. As DNA, the CDR3 is TGCGCCAGCAGCTTGGGGACTAGCGGAAGCACAGATACGCAGTATTTT.

The V and J genes are TRBV6-1 and TRBJ2-3; TRBD2 matches at 10 bases. This CDR3 contains 19 residues. Per the germline V gene, CDR1 is MNHNS and CDR2 is SASEGT. J lost 6 bases, V lost 2 bases, and 17 bases had no gene match. In DNA form, the CDR3 reads TGTGCCAGCAGTGAAATTTTGGTTCCTAGCGGGAGCCCCCAGGATACGCAGTATTTT. It codes for CASSEILVPSGSPQDTQYF.

V and J are TRBV11-2 and TRBJ2-3; perhaps TRBD1 as D (6 bases). V lost 5 bases and J 0 bases, leaving 9 bases between the germline ends. Germline CDR1 reads SGHAT; CDR2 reads FQNNGV. The CDR3 loop spans 14 amino acids. CDR3 sequence: CASSPQGSTDTQYF. The DNA of the CDR3 is TGTGCCAGCAGCCCACAGGGAAGCACAGATACGCAGTATTTT.

The chain couples TRBV7-2 to TRBJ1-5; a weak D match, TRBD1 (5 bases). The germline V gene encodes CDR1 SGHTA and CDR2 FQGNSA. The CDR3 consists of 14 residues. The V end was cut by 5 bases, the J end by 10 bases, with 18 bases between. This chain's CDR3 is CASSPGGVEQPQHF. The CDR3 DNA follows: TGTGCCAGCAGCCCAGGAGGGGTGGAACAACCCCAGCATTTT. Full variable domain (outside the CDR3, taken from reference TRBV7-2 and TRBJ1-5): GAGVSQSPSNKVTEKGKDVELRCDPISGHTALYWYRQSLGQGLEFLIYFQGNSAPDKSGLPSDRFSAERTGGSVSTLTIQRTQQEDSAVYLCASSPGGVEQPQHFGDGTRLSIL.

The V call is TRBV25-1, the J call TRBJ1-1; the D is unclear. Trimming took 7 bases from V and 7 from J, leaving 19 bases between them. CDR1 and CDR2 (germline): MGHDK, SYGVNS. The CDR3 consists of 14 residues. Here the CDR3 DNA reads TGTGCCAGCACCACGGTGGACGCGAGGGATGAAGCTTTCTTT. Its translation: CASTTVDARDEAFF.

The rearrangement links TRBV6-5 to TRBJ2-3; D unclear. The germline gives CDR1 MNHEY, CDR2 SVGAGI. Between the trimmed V and J ends, which lost 7 bases and 1 base, there was a span of 9 bases. The CDR3 spans 13 residues. DNA for the CDR3: TGTGCCAGCAAGCCCCAGGGCACAGATACGCAGTATTTT. Translation gives CASKPQGTDTQYF.

This clone was counted only a few times. The rearrangement uses TRBV6-5 and TRBJ2-1; perhaps D is TRBD1 or TRBD2 (6 bases each). Looked up from germline, CDR1 is MNHEY and CDR2 is SVGAGI. This CDR3 is 12 amino acids long. V gave up 7 bases and J gave up 12 bases, with 16 bases separating them. The CDR3: CASMSEGGGQFF. CDR3 DNA: TGTGCCAGCATGAGTGAGGGGGGTGGGCAGTTCTTC.

The chain has TRBV6-5 and TRBJ1-4, with 7 bases that match TRBD1. There are 15 residues in the CDR3. From germline, CDR1 is MNHEY and CDR2 SVGAGI. Trimming removed 3 bases from V and 6 bases from J; junction bases left unmatched: 7. In nucleotides, the CDR3 is TGTGCCAGCAGTTATGAAGGGACAGCCGATGAAAAACTGTTTTTT. This sequence encodes CASSYEGTADEKLFF.

The chain uses TRBV15 and TRBJ1-5; a weak D match, TRBD1 (5 bases). The CDR3 sequence is 17 residues long. CDR1 and CDR2 (germline): LNHNV, YYDKDF (reference sequence). The germline V and J ends were trimmed by 0 bases and 1 base, with 13 bases remaining between them. The CDR3 loop is CATSRDFSRGSNQPQHF. The CDR3, as DNA: TGTGCCACCAGCAGAGATTTTAGTCGGGGGAGCAATCAGCCCCAGCATTTT.

The chain couples TRBV15 to TRBJ2-7; D is perhaps TRBD2 (5 bases). The CDR3 consists of 14 residues. The V and J ends lost 5 bases and 5 bases respectively, with 16 bases between them. Germline CDR1 and CDR2: LNHNV and YYDKDF (reference sequence). The CDR3 protein is CATSAPGSADEQYF. CDR3 bases: TGTGCCACCAGCGCCCCGGGTAGCGCGGACGAGCAGTACTTC. The full variable domain, completed using reference TRBV15 and TRBJ2-7, is DAMVIQNPRYQVTQFGKPVTLSCSQTLNHNVMYWYQQKSSQAPKLLFHYYDKDFNNEADTPDNFQSRRPNTSFCFLDIRSPGLGDTAMYLCATSAPGSADEQYFGPGTRLTVT.

The chain carries TRBV30 and TRBJ1-4; D unresolved. The germline V gene has CDR1 GTSNPN and CDR2 SVGIG (reference sequence). CDR3 length: 14 residues. The V end lost 0 bases, the J end lost 8 bases, and 13 bases lay between the germline ends. The CDR3 DNA sequence: TGTGCCTGGAGTGTACACGGGGTCGGGGAAAAACTGTTTTTT. Residues: CAWSVHGVGEKLFF.

V usage is TRBV4-2 and J usage is TRBJ1-2, with D tentatively TRBD1 (6 bases). Per germline, CDR1 LGHNA and CDR2 YNFKEQ. V was trimmed by 2 bases and J by 5 bases, leaving 18 bases between them. The CDR3 totals 16 residues. CDR3 in DNA: TGTGCCAGCAGCCAATCCCGGGTCGGAGGGGGGTATGGCTACACCTTC. Translated, it gives CASSQSRVGGGYGYTF.

The V and J genes are TRBV6-5 and TRBJ1-4; 10 bases line up with TRBD1. Germline V lookup: CDR1 MNHEY, CDR2 SVGAGI. Trimming took 6 bases from V and 8 from J; bases not matched to a gene: 6. The CDR3 runs 14 residues. The CDR3 coding sequence is TGTGCCAGCAGATGGACAGGGGGGTCCGAAAAACTGTTTTTT. Its translation is CASRWTGGSEKLFF.

Sample share makes this clone medium-sized. The chain combines TRBV6-1 with TRBJ1-1, with D hard to call. The CDR3 runs to 13 residues. Germline CDR1 and CDR2: MNHNS and SASEGT. V gave up 1 base and J gave up 5 bases, with 8 bases separating them. The CDR3 loop reads CASSEGPWTEAFF. In nucleotides, the CDR3 is TGTGCCAGCAGTGAAGGACCGTGGACTGAAGCTTTCTTT.

This chain links TRBV9 with TRBJ1-1, with D unclear. The V gene lost 4 bases and the J gene lost 10 bases, with 26 bases spanning the gap. The CDR3 extends over 16 amino acids. Germline V gives CDR1 SGDLS, CDR2 YYNGEE. The CDR3 nucleotides are TGTGCCAGCAGCAGCCAGCCGGGCCTTGGGGAAAATGGAGCTTTCTTT. It encodes CASSSQPGLGENGAFF.

The V call is TRBV18, the J call TRBJ2-7; the D gene could be TRBD1 or TRBD2 (5 bases each). This CDR3 comprises 15 residues. Germline V CDR1 and CDR2: KGHSH, LQKENI. V was shortened by 4 bases and J by 3 bases, with 16 bases between the two germline ends. The CDR3 coding sequence is TGTGCCAGCTCACGGGGACCAGCACTCCGCTACGAGCAGTACTTC. It specifies CASSRGPALRYEQYF.

The chain couples TRBV19 to TRBJ1-1, with D possibly being TRBD1 (5 bases). CDR1 is LNHDA and CDR2 is SQIVND in the germline V gene (reference sequence). The V end was cut by 4 bases, the J end by 1 base, with 10 bases between. The CDR3 is 14 residues long. CDR3 region: CASSKRQTNTEAFF. In DNA, the CDR3 is TGTGCCAGTAGTAAGAGACAGACGAACACTGAAGCTTTCTTT.

The genes are TRBV5-4 and TRBJ2-1, with 7 bases matching TRBD1. V lost 4 bases and J lost 4; bases outside the gene matches: 5. The CDR3 length is 14 residues. Per the germline V gene, CDR1 is SGHNT and CDR2 is YYREEE (reference sequence). The CDR3 DNA reads as TGTGCCAGCAGCCGCGTGACAGGGTACAATGAGCAGTTCTTC. It yields the protein CASSRVTGYNEQFF.

This clone came up a few times. J is TRBJ1-3 and V is TRBV19; 10 bases map to TRBD1. The CDR3 extends over 13 amino acids. V gave up 7 bases and J gave up 9 bases; unmatched junction bases: 6. Looked up from germline, CDR1 is LNHDA and CDR2 is SQIVND (reference sequence). The CDR3 DNA sequence: TGTGCCAGTAAGGGACAGGGGATGTTCACCATATATTTT. This encodes CASKGQGMFTIYF.

The J gene is TRBJ2-5, the V gene TRBV6-1; weak D call: TRBD1 (6 bases). The V end was cut by 7 bases, the J end by 5 bases, with 20 bases between. The CDR3 extends over 15 amino acids. CDR1 is MNHNS, CDR2 SASEGT, per germline. In DNA form, the CDR3 reads TGTGCCAGCAACTTGGGACACAGCAAGGCGGAGACCCAGTACTTC. Its translation is CASNLGHSKAETQYF.

For the CDR3, the DNA is TGCGCCAGCAGCTCGGACTATGGCTACACCTTC. It codes for CASSSDYGYTF. The chain carries TRBV5-1 and TRBJ1-2; D gene uncertain. This CDR3 has 11 amino acids. Germline CDR1 reads SGHRS; CDR2 reads YFSETQ. Trimming took off 3 bases at V and 3 bases at J, with 3 bases between the two ends.